This T cell receptor beta chain was obtained from a study of vaccination and CD4 T cells after COVID-19. Study-wide context: Convalescent individuals numbered four females and six males, two being Hispanic. The study drew post-COVID samples a median around 100 days after diagnosis (range 35 to 161).

Notes on this clonotype: Its antigen is as yet unknown.

Trimming shortened V by 8 bases and J by 2 bases, and 12 bases separated the two germline ends. The CDR3 length is 13 residues. Germline lookup yields CDR1 MNHNS and CDR2 SASEGT. The Oncomine TCR Beta short-read assay was what sequenced the DNA obtained from cultured CD4+ T cells. TCRdb reanalysed the PCR reads using MiXCR and keeps one entry per CDR3 protein. The profile shows around 16,000 distinct CDR3 sequences, roughly half of them singletons. Treatment given: roughly ten-day PBMC culture with coronavirus spike peptide pools or control peptides (ViraFEST assay). For ViraFEST, peptide pools expanded antigen-specific T cells, after which the TCRs were sequenced.

The material was cultured CD4+ T cells from blood, obtained after SARS-CoV-2 vaccination. This TCR came from a human donor with COVID-19. V and J are TRBV6-1 and TRBJ2-5; D is uncertain. The CDR3 DNA follows: TGTGCCAGCCGAACCCCAGAACAAGAGACCCAGTACTTC. This translates into CASRTPEQETQYF.